The 5 T cell receptor beta chains listed next were all sequenced from one sample in a study of T cell changes during pregnancy in multiple sclerosis. Some clones are missing from TCRdb's copy, which holds only in-frame ones; the method was immunoSEQ multiplex PCR. The data show approximately 68,000 clones, 90% to 95% seen once. This specimen was peripheral blood, taken in the third trimester of pregnancy. All receptors come from a female donor in good health, enrolled as a control in a pregnancy study.

This clone appeared a single time. V gene TRBV6-5 combines with J gene TRBJ2-7; 8 nucleotides line up with TRBD1. Losses at the gene ends were 7 bases for V and 2 bases for J; bases not matched to a gene: 4. The CDR3 loop spans 13 amino acids. Germline assignment: CDR1 MNHEY and CDR2 SVGAGI. This CDR3 is CASKGTGTYEQYF. The CDR3 coding sequence is TGTGCCAGCAAGGGGACAGGTACCTACGAGCAGTACTTC.

The V and J genes are TRBV28 and TRBJ2-5; 8 bases align to TRBD1. The CDR3 is 15 amino acids. V lost 1 base and J lost 2; bases outside the gene matches: 3. Germline V CDR1 and CDR2: MDHEN, SYDVKM. This CDR3 is CASSLYGQGQETQYF. The CDR3 DNA is TGTGCCAGCAGTTTATATGGACAGGGTCAAGAGACCCAGTACTTC.

The chain carries TRBV6-1 and TRBJ1-2, with D possibly TRBD1 on 5 matching bases. The CDR3 totals 16 residues. Germline values: CDR1 MNHNS, CDR2 SASEGT. Trimming pared 1 base from V and 11 bases from J, leaving 23 bases between. In nucleotides, the CDR3 is TGTGCCAGCAGTGAAGTCCCTAACGTGGGGGGAAGGGGTTACACCTTC. Translation: CASSEVPNVGGRGYTF.

CDR3: CASSTGQGNIQYF. The CDR3 nucleotides read TGTGCCAGCAGTACCGGACAGGGCAACATTCAGTACTTC. This chain joins TRBV11-3 and TRBJ2-4, with 8 bases fitting TRBD1. V lost 6 bases and J lost 7; bases outside the gene matches: 5. CDR3 length: 13 residues. CDR1 SGHNT and CDR2 YENEEA come from the germline V gene.

This chain connects TRBV19 to TRBJ2-7; 8 nucleotides align to TRBD1. The CDR3 contains 15 residues. V lost 6 bases, J lost 3 bases, and 10 bases stayed unmatched. The germline CDR1 and CDR2 sequences are LNHDA and SQIVND (reference sequence). For the CDR3, the DNA is TGTGCCAGTAGCTCCCCGGGACAGGCCCGCTACGAGCAGTACTTC. This gives the protein CASSSPGQARYEQYF.